The next 30 T cell receptor beta chains were all read from a single sample in a study of response to subunit inactivated influenza vaccine. TCRdb independently ran MiXCR on the RT-PCR reads; one entry per CDR3 protein. The data contain 800,000 to 1,000,000 distinct CDR3 sequences, about 20% of them singletons. Sequenced material: PBMCs from blood, taken roughly 5 days after vaccination. The receptors originated from a man over 45 who received an inactivated influenza vaccine.

The chain recombines TRBV4-3 with TRBJ2-1; D possibly corresponds to TRBD1 (6 bases). The germline gives CDR1 LGHNA, CDR2 YSLEER. The CDR3 is made up of 15 amino acids. V dropped 2 bases and J dropped 8 bases, with 16 bases sitting between them. The CDR3 is CASSQRRGRGDEQFF. The CDR3 DNA sequence: TGCGCCAGCAGCCAACGCAGGGGCAGGGGCGATGAGCAGTTCTTC.

This clonotype was detected only a few times. V and J are TRBV29-1 and TRBJ1-1; TRBD1 agrees at 7 bases. This CDR3 is built from 13 residues. CDR1 is SQVTM and CDR2 is ANQGSEA in the germline V gene. J lost 5 bases, V lost 7 bases, and 10 bases had no gene match. CDR3 bases: TGCAGCGGACACAGGGGCCGGGGGACTGAAGCTTTCTTT. This codes for CSGHRGRGTEAFF.

The chain couples TRBV5-1 to TRBJ2-2, with TRBD2 identical over 10 bases. Germline V gene data show CDR1 as SGHRS and CDR2 as YFSETQ. With V trimmed by 2 bases and J by 7 bases, 5 bases remained unmatched. CDR3 size: 15 residues. CDR3 sequence (DNA): TGCGCCAGCAGCTTTAGCGGGGGGCCGGACGGGGAGCTGTTTTTT. This codes for CASSFSGGPDGELFF.

This chain joins TRBV7-2 and TRBJ2-7; 7 positions match TRBD1. This CDR3 region has 15 residues. V gave up 4 bases and J gave up 2 bases; unmatched junction bases: 8. Germline V gene lookup returns CDR1 SGHTA and CDR2 FQGNSA. The CDR3 protein is CASSSDPTGPYEQYF. The CDR3 DNA reads TGTGCCAGCAGCTCCGACCCGACAGGGCCCTACGAGCAGTACTTC.

The gene calls are TRBV12-3 or TRBV12-4 and TRBJ2-2; 9 bases are a match to TRBD1. Trimming removed 7 bases from V and 3 bases from J; junction bases left unmatched: 15. The CDR3 has 18 residues. The DNA of the CDR3 is TGTGCCAGCAACCCGGGACAGGGTCGTGCCCCGTACACCGGGGAGCTGTTTTTT. Protein product: CASNPGQGRAPYTGELFF.

This clonotype was counted only a few times. The chain carries TRBV3-1 and TRBJ1-2; D not resolved. Per germline, CDR1 LGHDT and CDR2 YNNKEL (reference sequence). Trimming took 8 bases from V and 0 from J, leaving 13 bases between them. The CDR3 has 14 residues. CDR3 region: CASGTSGSNYGYTF. DNA for the CDR3: TGTGCCAGCGGCACATCGGGCTCTAACTATGGCTACACCTTC.

The gene calls are TRBV28 and TRBJ2-1, with unresolved D. Trimming took off 6 bases at V and 0 bases at J, with 12 bases between the two ends. Germline V gives CDR1 MDHEN, CDR2 SYDVKM. This CDR3 spans 15 amino acids. CDR3 residues: CASSLTLSSYNEQFF. The CDR3 DNA reads as TGTGCCAGCAGCCTCACATTAAGCTCCTACAATGAGCAGTTCTTC.

The chain employs TRBV29-1 and TRBJ2-5; D unclear. The CDR3 runs 12 residues. CDR1 is SQVTM and CDR2 is ANQGSEA in the germline V gene. V shed 4 bases and J shed 1 base, with 7 bases lying between them. The CDR3 DNA reads TGCAGCGTTGCTTTCGGCCAAGAGACCCAGTACTTC. Protein product: CSVAFGQETQYF.

The chain uses TRBV4-2 and TRBJ1-1, with D possibly matching TRBD1 (5 bases). V was pared by 1 base and J by 1 base, with 16 bases between. CDR1 and CDR2 (germline): LGHNA, YNFKEQ. This CDR3 has 17 amino acids. The CDR3 DNA follows: TGTGCCAGCAGCCAAGGACAGTGGGGTAGTGGGAACACTGAAGCTTTCTTT. Protein product: CASSQGQWGSGNTEAFF.

This clonotype came up a few times. The chain couples TRBV10-3 to TRBJ2-3; D is unclear. This CDR3 is 12 amino acids long. Deletions cut 0 bases from V and 11 bases from J, with 9 bases between. Germline lookup yields CDR1 ENHRY and CDR2 SYGVKD. For the CDR3, the DNA is TGTGCCATCAGTGAGTCGTCCTTGGGGCAGTATTTT. Its protein is CAISESSLGQYF.

The chain recombines TRBV5-1 with TRBJ2-3; TRBD2 agrees at 8 bases. There are 15 residues in the CDR3. The germline CDR1 and CDR2 sequences are SGHRS and YFSETQ. V trimming: 0 bases; J trimming: 8 bases; junction bases outside the gene matches: 8. CDR3 DNA sequence: TGCGCCAGCAGCTTGGATTACGGGGGGGACGGTACGCAGTATTTT. Amino acids: CASSLDYGGDGTQYF.

The chain employs TRBV11-3 and TRBJ2-1; tentatively, D is TRBD1 or TRBD2 (5 bases each). Germline CDR1 SGHNT, CDR2 YENEEA. This CDR3 contains 14 residues. Trimming pared 3 bases from V and 4 bases from J, leaving 10 bases between. The CDR3 region has the DNA TGTGCCAGCAGCTTCGAGGGGAAATACAATGAGCAGTTCTTC. Encoded protein: CASSFEGKYNEQFF.

This sequence joins TRBV2 and TRBJ2-3; weak D call: TRBD2 (5 bases). Trimming pared 6 bases from V and 7 bases from J, leaving 17 bases between. This CDR3 contains 14 residues. Germline V gene lookup returns CDR1 SNHLY and CDR2 FYNNEI. The CDR3 DNA is TGTGCCAGCAGCGAGGAACCTGGACTTTATACGCAGTATTTT. Translating it yields CASSEEPGLYTQYF.

This clonotype has a handful of counts. The CDR3 spells CASSLVIAKNIQYF. CDR3 nucleotide sequence: TGTGCCAGCAGCTTGGTGATAGCCAAAAACATTCAGTACTTC. The rearrangement links TRBV5-5 to TRBJ2-4; unclear D gene. In germline, CDR1 is SGHKS, CDR2 YYEKEE (reference sequence). V was cut by 0 bases and J by 0 bases, with 4 bases left in between. The CDR3 is made up of 14 amino acids.

This clonotype was counted only a few times. The V gene is TRBV10-3, the J gene TRBJ2-1; D unclear. Germline CDR1 ENHRY, CDR2 SYGVKD. V was shortened by 4 bases and J by 9 bases, with 16 bases between the two germline ends. There are 14 residues in the CDR3. The CDR3 sequence is CAISGNGRNSEQFF. Written as DNA, the CDR3 is TGTGCCATCAGTGGTAACGGTCGAAATAGTGAGCAGTTCTTC.

A few counts support this clonotype. This chain connects TRBV4-2 to TRBJ1-2; a possible D gene is TRBD1 (6 bases). The CDR3 covers 15 residues. The ends were cut back, 0 bases at V and 5 bases at J, with 13 bases in the middle. In germline, CDR1 is LGHNA, CDR2 YNFKEQ. CDR3: CASSQDLGRGYGYTF. CDR3 DNA: TGTGCCAGCAGCCAAGATCTCGGCAGGGGTTATGGCTACACCTTC.

The chain employs TRBV7-8 and TRBJ2-5; 12 nucleotides agree with TRBD2. CDR1 and CDR2 from the germline V gene are SGHVS and FQNEAQ. This CDR3 comprises 17 residues. After removal of 6 bases from V and 1 base from J, the junction contained 9 bases not matched to a gene. CDR3 amino acids: CASSLTLAGGPQETQYF. The CDR3, as DNA: TGTGCCAGCAGTTTAACCCTAGCGGGAGGGCCCCAAGAGACCCAGTACTTC. The full variable domain, in which reference TRBV7-8 and TRBJ2-5 provide the parts outside the CDR3, is GAGVSQSPRYKVAKRGQDVALRCDPISGHVSLFWYQQALGQGPEFLTYFQNEAQLDKSGLPSDRFFAERPEGSVSTLKIQRTQQEDSAVYLCASSLTLAGGPQETQYFGPGTRLLVL.

This clonotype was seen more than once but under ten times. The J gene is TRBJ2-1, the V gene TRBV4-2; TRBD2 matches at 13 bases. The CDR3 is 17 amino acids. With 1 base clipped from V and 7 bases from J, the junction kept 7 bases outside the gene matches. Germline V gene lookup returns CDR1 LGHNA and CDR2 YNFKEQ. The CDR3 protein is CASSQVVGLAGLNEQFF. The CDR3 DNA sequence: TGTGCCAGCAGCCAAGTAGTGGGACTAGCGGGATTAAATGAGCAGTTCTTC.

There are a few counts of this clonotype. The chain is built from TRBV28 and TRBJ2-7; TRBD2 agrees at 8 bases. The V segment lost 10 bases and the J segment 6 bases; nucleotides outside the gene matches: 17. There are 15 residues in the CDR3. Germline CDR1 and CDR2: MDHEN and SYDVKM. The CDR3 DNA follows: TGTGCCACCTTCCCAGCGGGGGCGCTGATCGGCGAGCAGTACTTC. As protein: CATFPAGALIGEQYF.

This clonotype has just a few counts. This chain links TRBV4-3 with TRBJ2-7; D gene uncertain. V lost 2 bases and J 5 bases, leaving 13 bases between the germline ends. The germline V gene has CDR1 LGHNA and CDR2 YSLEER. This CDR3 has 14 residues. The DNA of the CDR3 is TGCGCCAGCAGCCAATCCCTCCCGGGCCACGAGCAGTACTTC. Translating gives CASSQSLPGHEQYF.

The table lists this clonotype with many counts. V and J are TRBV7-6 and TRBJ2-5; 7 nucleotides agree with TRBD1. The J segment lost 1 base and the V segment lost 5 bases, leaving 10 bases of the junction unmatched. The CDR3 is 16 amino acids. Germline CDR1 is SGHVS and CDR2 is FNYEAQ. Here the CDR3 DNA reads TGTGCCAGCAGCAAAGGGACAGTCAACCTCCAAGAGACCCAGTACTTC. Protein sequence: CASSKGTVNLQETQYF. The full variable domain, in which reference TRBV7-6 and TRBJ2-5 provide the parts outside the CDR3, is GAGVSQSPRYKVTKRGQDVALRCDPISGHVSLYWYRQALGQGPEFLTYFNYEAQQDKSGLPNDRFSAERPEGSISTLTIQRTEQRDSAMYRCASSKGTVNLQETQYFGPGTRLLVL.

V gene TRBV29-1 combines with J gene TRBJ1-1; D is uncertain. Germline CDR1 reads SQVTM; CDR2 reads ANQGSEA. The V end lost 6 bases, the J end lost 6 bases, and 17 bases lay between the germline ends. The CDR3 sequence is 13 residues long. The CDR3 DNA reads TGCAGCGTAAAGCGGGCCGGCCGCTCTGAAGCTTTCTTT. This sequence encodes CSVKRAGRSEAFF.

This clonotype has a handful of counts. The V and J genes are TRBV7-2 and TRBJ1-5; possibly TRBD1 for D (5 bases). CDR1 is SGHTA and CDR2 is FQGNSA in the germline V gene. V was pared by 2 bases and J by 7 bases, with 12 bases between. CDR3 length: 14 residues. CDR3 residues: CASSLTGRGQPQHF. Written as DNA, the CDR3 is TGTGCCAGCAGCTTAACCGGGAGGGGACAGCCCCAGCATTTT.

The V and J genes are TRBV5-1 and TRBJ2-7, with 11 bases that match TRBD1. CDR1 SGHRS and CDR2 YFSETQ come from the germline V gene. V shed 0 bases, J shed 5 bases, and the junction held 4 bases outside the gene matches. CDR3 length: 15 residues. The DNA of the CDR3 is TGCGCCAGCAGCTTGGCAGGACAGGGGGCTGACGAGCAGTACTTC. Protein sequence: CASSLAGQGADEQYF. Complete variable domain (other parts from reference TRBV5-1 and TRBJ2-7): KAGVTQTPRYLIKTRGQQVTLSCSPISGHRSVSWYQQTPGQGLQFLFEYFSETQRNKGNFPGRFSGRQFSNSRSEMNVSTLELGDSALYLCASSLAGQGADEQYFGPGTRLTVT.

V is TRBV5-1 and J is TRBJ2-5; 8 nucleotides match TRBD1. The CDR3 contains 16 residues. The V segment lost 4 bases and the J segment 1 base; nucleotides outside the gene matches: 9. Germline V gene sequence: CDR1 SGHRS, CDR2 YFSETQ. The CDR3 reads CASSTGTGAPQETQYF. CDR3 nucleotides: TGCGCCAGCAGCACCGGGACAGGCGCACCCCAAGAGACCCAGTACTTC.

In this sample, this clonotype turned up a few times. V and J are TRBV20-1 and TRBJ2-7, with D possibly TRBD2 on 5 matching bases. The CDR3 loop spans 11 amino acids. V lost 6 bases, J lost 2 bases, and 8 bases lay in between. The germline gives CDR1 DFQATT, CDR2 SNEGSKA (reference sequence). The chain's CDR3 is CSAPEAYEQYF. The CDR3 nucleotides are TGCAGTGCCCCGGAGGCCTACGAGCAGTACTTC.

The genes are TRBV12-3 or TRBV12-4 and TRBJ1-1; D remains ambiguous. The CDR3 contains 11 residues. Trimming left V 7 bases short and J 1 base short, with 4 bases between. The CDR3 is CASIENTEAFF. CDR3 in DNA: TGTGCCAGCATTGAGAACACTGAAGCTTTCTTT.

This clonotype was detected a few times. V and J are TRBV11-2 and TRBJ2-2; D ambiguous. The CDR3 is 13 residues long. CDR1 is SGHAT and CDR2 is FQNNGV in the germline V gene. The V end lost 5 bases, the J end lost 8 bases, and 12 bases lay between the germline ends. The CDR3 loop is CASSPRLSGELFF. In DNA, the CDR3 is TGTGCCAGCAGCCCCAGGCTATCGGGGGAGCTGTTTTTT.

This clonotype was found a few times. V is TRBV5-1 and J is TRBJ2-3, with D hard to call. The V gene's germline CDR1 is SGHRS and CDR2 YFSETQ. The CDR3 covers 16 residues. The V end was cut by 4 bases, the J end by 5 bases, with 20 bases between. DNA of the CDR3: TGCGCCAGCAGCCCGAAGCTCGGCGAGGCAAGAGATACGCAGTATTTT. This sequence encodes CASSPKLGEARDTQYF.

The chain links TRBV29-1 to TRBJ2-4, with D possibly matching TRBD1 (6 bases). CDR1 SQVTM and CDR2 ANQGSEA come from the germline V gene. This CDR3 region has 13 residues. Deletions cut 6 bases from V and 8 bases from J, with 17 bases between. CDR3 DNA sequence: TGCAGCGTGGTAGGGGGACCTGGGGACATTCAGTACTTC. It yields the protein CSVVGGPGDIQYF.